These T cell receptor beta chains were read from a single sample in a study of cytomegalovirus exposure and HLA in healthy donors. Clones were sequenced by immunoSEQ multiplex PCR, and TCRdb holds only the in-frame ones, with some missing. The sample consists of 150,000 to 250,000 clones, around 80% of them appearing once. The sample taken for sequencing was PBMCs. Source of these receptors: a woman in her 30s in good health and CMV-seropositive. Each CDR3 is given with its conserved first and last residue. D genes are given only for firm matches. Part of the rows lack a size; the others show once, few, many or a class for expanded clones.

15	-	TRBV29-1	-	TRBJ2-7	CSVKGLEPDTYEQYF	TGCAGCGTAAAGGGGTTGGAACCCGACACCTACGAGCAGTACTTC
15	TRBD2	TRBV10-3	-	TRBJ2-7	CASRKETSGTYEQYF	TGTGCCTCCCGAAAGGAGACTAGCGGGACATACGAGCAGTACTTC
11	-	TRBV20-1	-	TRBJ2-3	CSARLTDTQYF	TGCAGTGCTAGACTCACAGATACGCAGTATTTT
13	-	TRBV11-2	-	TRBJ2-7	CASSLGPGYEQYF	TGTGCCAGCAGCTTAGGGCCAGGCTACGAGCAGTACTTC
14	-	TRBV5-1	-	TRBJ2-3	CASSLMDSGDTQYF	TGCGCCAGCAGCTTGATGGACTCTGGGGATACGCAGTATTTT
12	-	TRBV2	-	TRBJ2-1	CASSGIGEVQFF	TGTGCCAGCAGTGGGATAGGGGAGGTGCAGTTCTTC
16	TRBD2	TRBV9	-	TRBJ2-1	CASSDPLAGVSHEQFF	TGTGCCAGCAGCGATCCTCTAGCGGGAGTATCCCATGAGCAGTTCTTC
14	-	TRBV11-3	-	TRBJ2-6	CASSFGAGANVLTF	TGTGCCAGCAGCTTCGGAGCCGGGGCCAACGTCCTGACTTTC
14	TRBD2	TRBV29-1	once	TRBJ2-5	CSVSGTSPWETQYF	TGCAGCGTTTCCGGGACTAGTCCGTGGGAGACCCAGTACTTC
10	-	TRBV28	-	TRBJ1-5	CASAGQPQHF	TGTGCCAGCGCAGGTCAGCCCCAGCATTTT
18	TRBD2	TRBV29-1	many	TRBJ2-7	CSVEETGTTSGSQYEQYF	TGCAGCGTTGAGGAGACAGGGACAACTAGCGGGAGTCAGTACGAGCAGTACTTC
15	TRBD1	TRBV6-6	-	TRBJ1-5	CASRPLTGGNQPQHF	TGTGCCAGCAGACCTCTAACAGGGGGAAATCAGCCCCAGCATTTT
14	TRBD2	TRBV6-6	-	TRBJ2-4	CASSPPGGENIQYF	TGTGCCAGCAGCCCTCCGGGAGGAGAAAACATTCAGTACTTC
12	TRBD1	TRBV5-6	-	TRBJ2-5	CASSLGQGTQYF	TGTGCCAGCAGCTTGGGACAGGGGACCCAGTACTTC
14	TRBD1	TRBV6-1	many	TRBJ1-5	CASTWTGANQPQHF	TGTGCCAGCACGTGGACAGGGGCAAATCAGCCCCAGCATTTT
15	TRBD2	TRBV27	-	TRBJ2-7	CASAEWEGSTYEQYF	TGTGCCAGCGCCGAGTGGGAGGGTAGCACCTACGAGCAGTACTTC
16	-	TRBV6-4	-	TRBJ2-1	CASSEAQASSYNEQFF	TGTGCCAGCAGTGAAGCCCAGGCCAGCTCCTACAATGAGCAGTTCTTC
19	TRBD2	TRBV5-6	-	TRBJ2-4	CASSSPGLAGVKTKNIQYF	TGTGCCAGCAGCTCTCCGGGACTAGCGGGAGTAAAGACCAAAAACATTCAGTACTTC
13	TRBD1	TRBV18	-	TRBJ1-1	CASSPDRSTEAFF	TGTGCCAGCTCACCGGACAGGAGCACTGAAGCTTTCTTT
14	-	TRBV27	-	TRBJ1-4	CASSLQGFNEKLFF	TGTGCCAGCAGTTTGCAGGGATTTAATGAAAAACTGTTTTTT
13	-	TRBV6-1	-	TRBJ1-2	CASRNREDYGYTF	TGTGCCAGCAGGAACAGGGAAGACTATGGCTACACCTTC
12	-	TRBV5-6	-	TRBJ1-2	CASSLTQGGYTF	TGTGCCAGCAGCTTGACACAGGGTGGCTACACCTTC
15	TRBD2	TRBV7-8	-	TRBJ2-2	CASGTSGSEAGELFF	TGTGCCAGCGGGACTAGCGGGAGCGAAGCGGGGGAGCTGTTTTTT
15	TRBD1	TRBV9	-	TRBJ2-7	CASSVSDRAFYEQYF	TGTGCCAGCAGCGTAAGTGACAGGGCCTTCTACGAGCAGTACTTC
16	-	TRBV6-5	few	TRBJ1-5	CASSYHAPRSNQPQHF	TGTGCCAGCAGTTACCATGCACCCAGGAGCAATCAGCCCCAGCATTTT
15	-	TRBV30	-	TRBJ2-3	CAWSVKGSFTDTQYF	TGTGCCTGGAGTGTTAAAGGGAGTTTCACAGATACGCAGTATTTT
16	TRBD2	TRBV4-2	-	TRBJ2-1	CASSPVAGGAANEQFF	TGTGCCAGCAGCCCGGTAGCGGGAGGCGCAGCCAATGAGCAGTTCTTC
15	TRBD2	TRBV12-5	-	TRBJ2-1	CASGLGSGSRNEQFF	TGTGCTAGTGGTTTGGGCAGCGGGAGCCGAAATGAGCAGTTCTTC
13	-	TRBV27	-	TRBJ2-7	CASSSTGRYEQYF	TGTGCCAGCAGTTCGACAGGGAGGTACGAGCAGTACTTC
14	TRBD1	TRBV6-5	-	TRBJ2-3	CASSSDRGADTQYF	TGTGCCAGCAGTTCTGACAGGGGAGCAGATACGCAGTATTTT
12	-	TRBV29-1	-	TRBJ1-2	CSAPGGSGGYTF	TGCAGCGCACCGGGCGGGTCTGGTGGCTACACCTTC
13	-	TRBV27	-	TRBJ2-7	CASSRDTGYEQYF	TGTGCCAGCAGCCGGGACACCGGCTACGAGCAGTACTTC
15	TRBD2	TRBV7-7	-	TRBJ2-2	CASSQGLAGSGELFF	TGTGCTAGCAGCCAGGGACTAGCGGGATCCGGGGAGCTGTTTTTT
14	-	TRBV7-9	-	TRBJ1-1	CASRPIHRVTEAFF	TGTGCCAGCAGGCCTATCCACAGGGTCACTGAAGCTTTCTTT
14	-	TRBV30	-	TRBJ1-1	CAWNSAGLNTEAFF	TGTGCCTGGAACTCCGCAGGTTTGAACACTGAAGCTTTCTTT
17	TRBD1	TRBV5-1	-	TRBJ2-7	CASSLQTGTVLSYEQYF	TGCGCCAGCAGCTTACAGACCGGGACAGTTCTCTCCTACGAGCAGTACTTC
16	TRBD1	TRBV5-1	few	TRBJ2-7	CASSASSGTGVYEQYF	TGCGCCAGCAGCGCCTCCTCCGGGACAGGGGTCTACGAGCAGTACTTC
14	-	TRBV5-1	-	TRBJ1-4	CASSFRGQAEKLFF	TGCGCCAGCAGCTTTCGGGGACAAGCCGAAAAACTGTTTTTT
19	-	TRBV7-8	-	TRBJ2-7	CASSLYVTVHRESRDEQYF	TGTGCCAGCAGCTTATATGTTACTGTTCACAGGGAGTCGCGGGACGAGCAGTACTTC
16	-	TRBV25-1	-	TRBJ1-1	CASSEQGGRGNTEAFF	TGTGCCAGCAGTGAACAGGGTGGCAGAGGGAACACTGAAGCTTTCTTT
11	TRBD1	TRBV6-1	once	TRBJ1-2	CASILTGVATF	TGTGCCAGCATCTTAACAGGGGTGGCCACCTTC
15	TRBD2	TRBV29-1	once	TRBJ2-1	CSVDKPSGLYNEQFF	TGCAGCGTTGATAAACCTAGCGGGCTCTACAATGAGCAGTTCTTC
15	TRBD1	TRBV7-8	-	TRBJ2-7	CASSLTGGTEYEQYF	TGTGCCAGCAGCCTAACAGGGGGTACGGAGTACGAGCAGTACTTC
14	TRBD1	TRBV2	-	TRBJ1-2	CASTLTRDSSGYTF	TGTGCCAGTACCCTAACTCGGGACAGCTCTGGCTACACCTTC
14	TRBD1	TRBV29-1	-	TRBJ1-2	CSVEEARQGQGYTF	TGCAGCGTTGAAGAAGCGCGACAGGGCCAGGGCTACACCTTC
16	-	TRBV4-2	once	TRBJ2-1	CASSRYTGMSYNEQFF	TGTGCCAGCAGCCGCTATACCGGGATGTCCTACAATGAGCAGTTCTTC
12	-	TRBV6-5	-	TRBJ2-3	CASPHCTDTQYF	TGTGCCAGCCCCCACTGCACAGATACGCAGTATTTT
17	-	TRBV27	-	TRBJ1-2	CASSFIQGVRANYGYTF	TGTGCCAGCAGTTTTATACAGGGCGTCCGGGCTAACTATGGCTACACCTTC
16	TRBD2	TRBV19	-	TRBJ2-4	CASSIRTSGAKNIQYF	TGTGCCAGTAGTATACGGACTAGCGGGGCGAAAAACATTCAGTACTTC